This T cell receptor (beta chain) is from a study of Ad26.COV2.S vaccination and SARS-CoV-2 variants. Broader study findings: A substantial breadth of spike-specific CD8+ and CD4+ T cell responses after vaccination has been reported. Participants in the vaccine arm had higher spike-specific TCR breadth; placebo recipients had lower.

The repertoire was sequenced with immunoSEQ multiplex PCR; TCRdb's copy has only in-frame clones and lacks some. The table has approximately 300,000 clones, around four fifths seen once. The V end lost 5 bases, the J end lost 4 bases, and 9 bases lay between the germline ends. The CDR3 is 14 amino acids. The germline CDR1 and CDR2 sequences are MGHDK and SYGVNS. As for treatment: around 19 received Ad26.COV2.S at low or high dose, single or two shots; five or six received placebo; per-sample allocation not given. The study sampled participants on day 63 after the first vaccine or placebo injection. Regarding this clone: Its antigen is still unknown.

V usage is TRBV25-1 and J usage is TRBJ1-6, with D uncertain. Sequencing used peripheral blood, obtained in a trial of Ad26.COV2.S vaccine versus placebo. The sequence was collected from a person aged 18-65 years who received the Ad26.COV2.S COVID-19 vaccine or a placebo. CDR3 nucleotide sequence: TGTGCCAGCAGTAACAGAAAATATAATTCACCCCTCCACTTT. This codes for CASSNRKYNSPLHF.